A single sample gave rise to the 32 T cell receptor beta chains below, sequenced in a study of T cells after yellow fever vaccination. TCRdb independently ran MiXCR on the 5' RACE reads; one entry per CDR3 protein. The sample records a few hundred thousand distinct CDR3 sequences, about 19% being singletons. Sequencing was performed on PBMCs, taken 15 days after the yellow fever booster vaccination. All receptors come from a man aged 25 to 45 who received the YFV17D yellow fever vaccine.

There are a few counts of this clonotype. This chain joins TRBV7-2 and TRBJ2-1; D possibly corresponds to TRBD2 (5 bases). The CDR3 loop spans 14 amino acids. Trimming stripped 7 bases from V and 12 bases from J, with 22 bases between. Looked up from germline, CDR1 is SGHTA and CDR2 is FQGNSA. The CDR3 reads CASTPGSGGVGQFF. CDR3 in DNA: TGTGCCAGCACCCCGGGAAGCGGTGGGGTGGGGCAGTTCTTC.

V gene TRBV6-2 or TRBV6-3 combines with J gene TRBJ2-5; a weak D match, TRBD1 (6 bases). The V gene lost 5 bases and the J gene lost 0 bases, with 13 bases spanning the gap. This CDR3 has 15 amino acids. Per the germline V gene, CDR1 is MNHEY and CDR2 is SVGEGT. Written as DNA, the CDR3 is TGTGCCAGCAGTCACAAGACAGGAGACCAAGAGACCCAGTACTTC. It encodes CASSHKTGDQETQYF.

V gene TRBV7-2 combines with J gene TRBJ1-1; tentative D call: TRBD1 (6 bases). CDR1 and CDR2 from the germline V gene are SGHTA and FQGNSA. The CDR3 spans 15 residues. V lost 4 bases, J lost 1 base, and 13 bases lay in between. Here the CDR3 reads CASSSVPGQNTEAFF. In nucleotides, the CDR3 is TGTGCCAGCAGCTCAGTCCCGGGACAGAACACTGAAGCTTTCTTT.

The gene calls are TRBV6-1 and TRBJ2-7, with TRBD1 identical over 9 bases. This CDR3 is built from 16 residues. Germline CDR1 reads MNHNS; CDR2 reads SASEGT. V dropped 6 bases and J dropped 1; count of bases not matched to a gene: 10. CDR3 protein: CASRDVRTGASYEQYF. CDR3 nucleotides: TGTGCCAGCAGGGACGTTAGGACAGGGGCTTCCTACGAGCAGTACTTC.

The rearrangement uses TRBV7-9 and TRBJ1-1; D perhaps matches TRBD1 (5 bases). V was clipped by 7 bases and J by 5 bases, with 8 bases between them. The CDR3 is 11 amino acids. Germline assignment: CDR1 SEHNR and CDR2 FQNEAQ (reference sequence). The CDR3, as DNA: TGTGCCAGCACCTGGGGGACTGAAGCTTTCTTT. This codes for CASTWGTEAFF.

This clonotype was picked up a small number of times. The chain recombines TRBV3-1 with TRBJ1-2, with D possibly TRBD1 on 5 matching bases. Trimming took 4 bases from V and 4 from J, leaving 10 bases between them. This CDR3 contains 13 residues. In germline, CDR1 is LGHDT, CDR2 YNNKEL (reference sequence). CDR3 sequence reads: CASSPSGTYGYTF. The CDR3 nucleotides are TGTGCCAGCAGCCCGAGTGGGACCTATGGCTACACCTTC. Drawing the rest from reference TRBV3-1 and TRBJ1-2, the complete variable domain is DTAVSQTPKYLVTQMGNDKSIKCEQNLGHDTMYWYKQDSKKFLKIMFSYNNKELIINETVPNRFSPKSPDKAHLNLHINSLELGDSAVYFCASSPSGTYGYTFGSGTRLTVV.

The chain has TRBV19 and TRBJ1-5; possibly TRBD1 for D (6 bases). The germline CDR1 and CDR2 sequences are LNHDA and SQIVND (reference sequence). V lost 5 bases and J 2 bases, leaving 10 bases between the germline ends. The CDR3 has 14 amino acids. The CDR3 region has the DNA TGTGCCAGTAGTTGGACAGACGGCAATCAGCCCCAGCATTTT. Translated, it gives CASSWTDGNQPQHF.

This sequence joins TRBV6-5 and TRBJ2-7; D is ambiguous. V lost 0 bases and J 1 base, leaving 13 bases between the germline ends. Germline V lookup: CDR1 MNHEY, CDR2 SVGAGI. The CDR3 has 16 residues. CDR3 nucleotide sequence: TGTGCCAGCAGTTACTCTCGGGTGCGCCATTCCTACGAGCAGTACTTC. This encodes CASSYSRVRHSYEQYF.

The chain has TRBV5-1 and TRBJ1-6; tentative D call: TRBD1 (6 bases). The V end was cut by 0 bases, the J end by 7 bases, with 17 bases between. The CDR3 contains 17 residues. CDR1 SGHRS and CDR2 YFSETQ come from the germline V gene. CDR3 protein: CASSLVRGDGLNSPLHF. The CDR3 DNA sequence: TGCGCCAGCAGCTTGGTGAGGGGGGACGGCCTCAATTCACCCCTCCACTTT. Full variable domain (missing parts from reference TRBV5-1 and TRBJ1-6): KAGVTQTPRYLIKTRGQQVTLSCSPISGHRSVSWYQQTPGQGLQFLFEYFSETQRNKGNFPGRFSGRQFSNSRSEMNVSTLELGDSALYLCASSLVRGDGLNSPLHFGNGTRLTVT.

This clonotype was counted a few times. The chain recombines TRBV20-1 with TRBJ2-7; 16 bases align to TRBD2. The germline V gene encodes CDR1 DFQATT and CDR2 SNEGSKA (reference sequence). The CDR3 sequence is 12 residues long. This CDR3 reads CSGTSGRAEQYF. In nucleotides, the CDR3 is TGCAGCGGGACTAGCGGGAGGGCGGAGCAGTACTTC.

The chain has TRBV6-6 and TRBJ2-1; no clear D gene. Looked up from germline, CDR1 is MNHNY and CDR2 is SVGAGI (reference sequence). The CDR3 runs 12 residues. V was pared by 5 bases and J by 6 bases, with 8 bases between. The DNA for the CDR3 is TGTGCCAGCAGTCCACGAATCAATGAGCAGTTCTTC. Residues: CASSPRINEQFF.

The CDR3 protein is CAWSVWGNTQYF. In nucleotides, the CDR3 is TGTGCCTGGAGTGTATGGGGGAATACGCAGTATTTT. The J gene is TRBJ2-3, the V gene TRBV30; D is possibly TRBD1 or TRBD2 (5 bases each). Germline values: CDR1 GTSNPN, CDR2 SVGIG (reference sequence). The ends were cut back, 0 bases at V and 7 bases at J, with 8 bases in the middle. This CDR3 spans 12 amino acids.

In its sample, this clonotype was seen many times. V is TRBV7-8 and J is TRBJ2-1; TRBD2 matches 15 bases. With 6 bases clipped from V and 6 bases from J, the junction kept 3 bases outside the gene matches. Germline lookup yields CDR1 SGHVS and CDR2 FQNEAQ. This CDR3 is 15 amino acids long. In DNA, the CDR3 is TGTGCCAGCAGTAGGACTAGCGGGAGGGTCAATGAGCAGTTCTTC. It encodes CASSRTSGRVNEQFF. Filled out from reference TRBV7-8 and TRBJ2-1, the complete variable domain reads GAGVSQSPRYKVAKRGQDVALRCDPISGHVSLFWYQQALGQGPEFLTYFQNEAQLDKSGLPSDRFFAERPEGSVSTLKIQRTQQEDSAVYLCASSRTSGRVNEQFFGPGTRLTVL.

The chain recombines TRBV27 with TRBJ1-2; D gene uncertain. The CDR3 is 13 residues long. Germline V lookup: CDR1 MNHEY, CDR2 SMNVEV (reference sequence). V lost 5 bases and J lost 6, with 13 bases in between. The CDR3 spells CASSVSGYNGYTF. CDR3 bases: TGTGCCAGCAGTGTCTCGGGCTATAATGGCTACACCTTC.

The chain combines TRBV7-9 with TRBJ2-6; D not resolved. The CDR3 is 15 residues long. CDR1 is SEHNR, CDR2 FQNEAQ, per germline (reference sequence). For the CDR3, the DNA is TGTGCGCTGCCCGATAAGTTCACTGGGGCCAACGTCCTGACTTTC. This sequence encodes CALPDKFTGANVLTF.

This clonotype has only a few counts. The chain couples TRBV4-1 to TRBJ2-2; no reliable D call. V lost 1 base and J 1 base, leaving 16 bases between the germline ends. The CDR3 loop spans 18 amino acids. Per germline, CDR1 MGHRA and CDR2 YSYEKL. The CDR3 sequence is CASSQGAGTMRNTGELFF. In nucleotides, the CDR3 is TGCGCCAGCAGCCAAGGGGCAGGAACGATGAGGAACACCGGGGAGCTGTTTTTT.

This clonotype was seen more than once but under ten times. The chain combines TRBV9 with TRBJ2-5; D uncertain. Per germline, CDR1 SGDLS and CDR2 YYNGEE. The CDR3 sequence is 12 residues long. Trimming stripped 3 bases from V and 0 bases from J, with 3 bases between. Here the CDR3 reads CASSGDQETQYF. In nucleotides, the CDR3 is TGTGCCAGCAGCGGCGACCAAGAGACCCAGTACTTC.

This clonotype appeared a few times. This sequence joins TRBV7-2 and TRBJ1-1; D remains ambiguous. The ends were cut back, 4 bases at V and 1 base at J, with 10 bases in the middle. The CDR3 runs to 14 residues. Germline-derived CDR1 and CDR2 are SGHTA and FQGNSA. The CDR3 region is CASSSGRTNTEAFF. As DNA, the CDR3 is TGTGCCAGCAGCTCTGGACGGACGAACACTGAAGCTTTCTTT.

The table lists this clonotype with a few counts. V usage is TRBV5-5 and J usage is TRBJ1-1; 11 bases agree with TRBD1. CDR1 and CDR2 from the germline V gene are SGHKS and YYEKEE (reference sequence). The length of the CDR3 is 16 residues. V lost 4 bases, J lost 4 bases, and 9 bases stayed unmatched. CDR3 bases: TGTGCCAGCAGCACCGGACAGGGGGCGCAAAGCACTGAAGCTTTCTTT. This translates into CASSTGQGAQSTEAFF.

This clonotype was picked up a small number of times. The chain has TRBV9 and TRBJ2-3, with D uncertain. V shed 0 bases and J shed 6 bases, with 11 bases lying between them. This CDR3 is built from 14 residues. Germline values: CDR1 SGDLS, CDR2 YYNGEE. Here the CDR3 reads CASSVEFTRDTQYF. As DNA, the CDR3 is TGTGCCAGCAGCGTAGAGTTCACCAGGGATACGCAGTATTTT.

This clonotype was seen a few times. The chain carries TRBV6-5 and TRBJ2-5; 9 bases fit TRBD2. In germline, CDR1 is MNHEY, CDR2 SVGAGI. The junction had 12 bases not matched to a gene; V was cut back by 5 bases and J by 2 bases. The CDR3 totals 17 residues. This CDR3 reads CASSHLAEREVQETQYF. As DNA, the CDR3 is TGTGCCAGCAGTCACCTGGCTGAGCGGGAGGTACAAGAGACCCAGTACTTC.

The chain combines TRBV15 with TRBJ1-2; 9 positions agree with TRBD1. The J segment lost 7 bases and the V segment lost 0 bases, leaving 15 bases of the junction unmatched. Germline lookup yields CDR1 LNHNV and CDR2 YYDKDF (reference sequence). The CDR3 loop spans 18 amino acids. The CDR3 DNA reads as TGTGCCACCAGCAGAGATCTCAGCGGACAGGGGTACTCTGGTGGCTACACCTTC. Translation: CATSRDLSGQGYSGGYTF.

This clonotype was detected ten times or more. The chain employs TRBV6-2 or TRBV6-3 and TRBJ2-2, with TRBD1 matching over 9 bases. V shed 7 bases and J 6 bases; nucleotides not matched to a gene: 9. This CDR3 has 15 amino acids. The V gene's germline CDR1 is MNHEY and CDR2 SVGEGT. CDR3 protein: CASTWGQGRAGELFF. The CDR3 coding sequence is TGTGCCAGCACCTGGGGACAGGGTCGGGCCGGGGAGCTGTTTTTT.

There are a few counts of this clonotype. The chain carries TRBV20-1 and TRBJ2-1; 7 bases fit TRBD2. V shed 6 bases and J 9 bases; nucleotides not matched to a gene: 17. This CDR3 spans 15 amino acids. Germline assignment: CDR1 DFQATT and CDR2 SNEGSKA (reference sequence). CDR3 protein: CSAAPPAGTVLEQFF. For the CDR3, the DNA is TGCAGTGCCGCCCCCCCAGCGGGAACCGTCCTTGAGCAGTTCTTC.

The chain uses TRBV7-9 and TRBJ2-2; D is ambiguous. With 3 bases removed from V and 6 bases from J, the gap between germline ends came to 8 bases. CDR1 and CDR2 from the germline V gene are SEHNR and FQNEAQ (reference sequence). This CDR3 contains 13 residues. CDR3 in amino acids: CASSLYVAGELFF. CDR3 nucleotides: TGTGCCAGCAGCTTGTATGTGGCCGGGGAGCTGTTTTTT. The whole variable domain, remainder taken from reference TRBV7-9 and TRBJ2-2, is DTGVSQNPRHKITKRGQNVTFRCDPISEHNRLYWYRQTLGQGPEFLTYFQNEAQLEKSRLLSDRFSAERPKGSFSTLEIQRTEQGDSAMYLCASSLYVAGELFFGEGSRLTVL.

The genes are TRBV6-2 or TRBV6-3 and TRBJ2-7; perhaps TRBD1 as D (6 bases). Trimming removed 7 bases at V and 4 bases at J, with 20 bases between. Germline V lookup: CDR1 MNHEY, CDR2 SVGEGT. There are 15 residues in the CDR3. CDR3 nucleotide sequence: TGTGCCAGCACCGACCCTTCCCAAGGGACATACGAGCAGTACTTC. It specifies CASTDPSQGTYEQYF.

This clonotype was picked up a small number of times. This rearrangement joins TRBV7-8 to TRBJ2-3; D is possibly TRBD1 (5 bases). CDR1 and CDR2 (germline): SGHVS, FQNEAQ. This CDR3 contains 15 residues. The ends were cut back, 2 bases at V and 8 bases at J, with 17 bases in the middle. Here the CDR3 reads CASSLSPGQGGTQYF. The CDR3 nucleotides read TGTGCCAGCAGCTTATCTCCAGGTCAGGGTGGTACGCAGTATTTT.

This clonotype was observed a handful of times. The rearrangement uses TRBV20-1 and TRBJ2-1; 7 nucleotides agree with TRBD1. Per the germline V gene, CDR1 is DFQATT and CDR2 is SNEGSKA (reference sequence). CDR3 size: 15 residues. The J segment lost 2 bases and the V segment lost 6 bases, leaving 10 bases of the junction unmatched. The CDR3, as DNA: TGCAGTGCCCCCCCCAGGCAGGGGGCCTACAATGAGCAGTTCTTC. This translates into CSAPPRQGAYNEQFF.

The V and J genes are TRBV7-9 and TRBJ2-3, with D possibly being TRBD1 (6 bases). Trimming pared 5 bases from V and 0 bases from J, leaving 12 bases between. This CDR3 spans 15 amino acids. CDR1 is SEHNR, CDR2 FQNEAQ, per germline (reference sequence). DNA of the CDR3: TGTGCCAGCAGCCCAGGGGTGGATAGCACAGATACGCAGTATTTT. Its protein is CASSPGVDSTDTQYF.

The chain carries TRBV20-1 and TRBJ1-1; 7 positions match TRBD1. Trimming removed 5 bases from V and 10 bases from J; junction bases left unmatched: 10. Germline loops: CDR1 DFQATT, CDR2 SNEGSKA (reference sequence). This CDR3 region has 12 residues. CDR3 coding DNA: TGCAGTGCTCCTTGGACAGGAATTAGAGCTTTCTTT. As protein: CSAPWTGIRAFF.

This clonotype was seen a few times. The chain employs TRBV5-1 and TRBJ1-4; D possibly corresponds to TRBD1 (6 bases). Trimming left V 4 bases short and J 7 bases short, with 17 bases between. The germline gives CDR1 SGHRS, CDR2 YFSETQ. The CDR3 length is 15 residues. This CDR3 reads CASSMDSYSSEKLFF. CDR3 nucleotide sequence: TGCGCCAGCAGCATGGACAGTTATTCTTCTGAAAAACTGTTTTTT.

V and J are TRBV28 and TRBJ1-1; D remains ambiguous. The germline V gene encodes CDR1 MDHEN and CDR2 SYDVKM. V lost 1 base, J lost 11 bases, and 11 bases lay in between. This CDR3 has 12 amino acids. DNA of the CDR3: TGTGCCAGCAGTTTATCTGCGACATCGGCTTTCTTT. Residues: CASSLSATSAFF.